This T cell receptor beta chain derives from a study of blood T cell repertoires in COVID-19. This clone was found once. V lost 5 bases and J 3 bases, leaving 17 bases between the germline ends. CDR3 length equals 16 residues. In germline, CDR1 is SNHLY, CDR2 FYNNEI. Repertoires were generated with immunoSEQ multiplex PCR, while TCRdb's copy carries only in-frame clones and drops some. Seen here are some 330,000 clones, around 83% observed once, and the top ten hold approximately 4.7%. Clinical histories supplied by participants themselves formed the basis of cohort assignment. The sequenced sample consisted of PBMCs or T cells enriched from blood (not recorded which). The sequence was obtained from a woman in her forties or fifties who had recovered from COVID-19. V and J are TRBV2 and TRBJ1-3; D perhaps matches TRBD1 (6 bases). The CDR3 reads CASSQLGGLSGNTIYF. The CDR3 DNA reads TGTGCCAGCAGTCAATTAGGGGGTCTTAGTGGAAACACCATATATTTT.